This T cell receptor (beta chain) was retrieved from a study of blood T cell repertoires in COVID-19. Looking at the study overall: Samples representing acute and convalescent COVID-19 were sourced from the United States, Italy and Spain. T cells, B-cell-depleted T cells, or PBMCs provided the cDNA or gDNA that served as material.

Each recovered donor of Cohort 3 presented with two negative PCRs, clearance, or symptom resolution. Original handling: Reference gene primer amplification in the assay estimated nucleated cell counts. Generated by immunoSEQ multiplex PCR, the TCRdb table keeps only in-frame clones and is missing some. The DNA was the basis for D and trimming; V, J and clone size are from that table. The table has a few hundred thousand clones, about four fifths seen once. Trimming at V came to 4 bases and at J to 8 bases, leaving 13 bases not matched to a gene. This CDR3 spans 15 amino acids. Germline CDR1 is SGHRS and CDR2 is YFSETQ.

The gene calls are TRBV5-1 and TRBJ1-2, with 8 bases fitting TRBD1. This sequence was found in a man in his forties or fifties who had recovered from COVID-19. Specimen: PBMCs or T cells enriched from blood (not recorded which). In DNA, the CDR3 is TGCGCCAGCAGCCTACCACAGGGGGGAACAACGGGCTACACCTTC. Residues: CASSLPQGGTTGYTF.